The rows below give T cell receptor beta chains drawn from one sample of a study of blood T cell repertoires in COVID-19. Generated by immunoSEQ multiplex PCR, the TCRdb table keeps only in-frame clones and is missing some. The data show 9,000 to 10,000 clones, around 80% seen once. The sample was peripheral blood. These receptors were obtained from a human donor in a cohort sampled during active COVID-19. The CDR3 runs from the conserved cysteine through the conserved F or W.

cdr3_aa j_call v_call
CASSQVSLRLKDNSPLHF TRBJ1-6 TRBV3-1/TRBV3-2
CASSPRKESFGYTF TRBJ1-2 TRBV18
CASSPRRLAGDQETQYF TRBJ2-5 TRBV5-6
CASTRLGGTGDYTF TRBJ1-2 TRBV27
CASSSLLQTELFF TRBJ1-4 TRBV27
CASSSRTGGETQYF TRBJ2-5 TRBV7-2
CASSYTGSYEQYF TRBJ2-7 TRBV11-3
CASSKRPGQGDYEQYF TRBJ2-7 TRBV19
CASTLEGLEKLFF TRBJ1-4 TRBV6-5
CASSARTGARTDTQYF TRBJ2-3 TRBV11-3
CTSSQGTNPTNEQFF TRBJ2-1 TRBV1
CASSSSGGFGEQYF TRBJ2-7 TRBV7-3
CASSESLTYEQYF TRBJ2-7 TRBV6-1
CASSKISGGATGELFF TRBJ2-2 TRBV6-2/TRBV6-3
CASSLDRGQQPQHF TRBJ1-5 TRBV5-5
CATSPGQGTEAFF TRBJ1-1 TRBV24-1
CASSLGHFNTEAFF TRBJ1-1 TRBV7-2
CAWSRGQAHNEKLFF TRBJ1-4 TRBV30